This T cell receptor beta chain was recovered during a study of blood T cell repertoires in COVID-19. The germline CDR1 and CDR2 sequences are ENHRY and SYGVKD. CDR3 length: 13 residues. V lost 10 bases, J lost 3 bases, and 8 bases stayed unmatched. Here immunoSEQ multiplex PCR was the method, and the copy in TCRdb shows in-frame clones only, minus some. This table holds about 160,000 clones, around 80% found once. Sequenced sample: PBMCs or T cells enriched from blood (not recorded which). This TCR was sampled from a woman in her fifties or sixties who had recovered from COVID-19. J is TRBJ1-1 and V is TRBV10-3, with 7 bases identical to TRBD1. CDR3 residues: CATRRDSDTEAFF. The CDR3 DNA sequence: TGTGCCACCCGCCGGGACAGCGACACTGAAGCTTTCTTT.